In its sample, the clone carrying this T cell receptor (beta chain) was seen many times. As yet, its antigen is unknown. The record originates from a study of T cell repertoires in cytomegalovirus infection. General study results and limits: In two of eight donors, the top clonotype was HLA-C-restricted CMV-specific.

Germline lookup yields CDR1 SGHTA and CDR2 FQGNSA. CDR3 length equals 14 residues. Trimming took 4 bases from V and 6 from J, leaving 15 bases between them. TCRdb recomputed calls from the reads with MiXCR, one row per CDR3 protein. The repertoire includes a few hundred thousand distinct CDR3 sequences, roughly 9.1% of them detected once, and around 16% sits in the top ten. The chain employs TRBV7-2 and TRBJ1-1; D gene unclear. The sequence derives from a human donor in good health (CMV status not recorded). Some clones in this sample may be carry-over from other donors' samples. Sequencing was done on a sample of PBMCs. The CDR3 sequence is CASSYGFRNSEAFF. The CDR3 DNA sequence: TGTGCCAGCAGCTATGGTTTTCGTAACTCTGAAGCTTTCTTT.